The rows below give T cell receptor beta chains drawn from one sample of a study of T cell responses to AZD1222 COVID-19 vaccine. The method was immunoSEQ multiplex PCR; TCRdb's version includes in-frame clones alone and lacks a portion of them. The table has about 100,000 clones, approximately 93% seen once; the top ten hold 5%. The specimen comprised peripheral blood, sampled on day 0 of AZD1222 vaccination. Receptors originate from an adult in good health. The CDR3 runs from the conserved cysteine through the conserved F or W. Fields, in order: V gene, J gene, CDR3 protein.

TRBV6-1	TRBJ1-1	CASSEEEGQGWPEAFF
TRBV7-2	TRBJ1-2	CASSPRDGPYGYTF
TRBV6-6	TRBJ2-7	CASSYSGQPYEQYF
TRBV6-5	TRBJ2-7	CASRRQGRHEQYF
TRBV5-4	TRBJ1-2	CASSLSFRSGRNYGYTF
TRBV9	TRBJ1-4	CASSNDPGQFNEKLFF
TRBV18	TRBJ1-4	CASSPRQGATNEKLFF
TRBV10-3	TRBJ2-6	CAISESGGSGANVLTF
TRBV6-5	TRBJ1-1	CASAAGSNTEAFF
TRBV5-1	TRBJ2-5	CASSFSGPQKAQYF
TRBV6-5	TRBJ1-6	CASSAGTGYNSPLHF
TRBV13	TRBJ2-7	CASSLSGRATYEQYF
TRBV4-2	TRBJ2-7	CASSQEVPSYEQYF
TRBV3-1/TRBV3-2	TRBJ2-2	CASSHVRENTGELFF
TRBV19	TRBJ2-5	CASSILGLAGAKETQYF
TRBV29-1	TRBJ2-5	CSIIPGQQETQYF
TRBV7-2	TRBJ1-5	CASSLGVGRLAQPQHF
TRBV7-3	TRBJ2-1	CASSTSPSSYNEQFF
TRBV7-9	TRBJ1-1	CASSAKMNTEAFF
TRBV2	TRBJ1-5	CASSQTGNILNQPQHF
TRBV5-6	TRBJ2-6	CASTRSRANVLTF
TRBV19	TRBJ2-5	CASRQRGGETQYF
TRBV2	TRBJ1-4	CASNLRTALATNEKLFF
TRBV6-5	TRBJ1-6	CATSINAVGNSPLHF
TRBV7-2	TRBJ2-1	CASSLGLADGDEQFF
TRBV3-1/TRBV3-2	TRBJ1-2	CASSQEGHYGYTF
TRBV19	TRBJ2-7	CASTTSGMVYEQYF
TRBV4-1	TRBJ2-3	CASSQDQRRGLAGARRTQYF
TRBV3-1/TRBV3-2	TRBJ2-1	CASSHSRTSGTFF
TRBV29-1	TRBJ1-3	CSVGPGTTGNTIYF
TRBV3-1/TRBV3-2	TRBJ2-1	CASSQESPFGRNEQFF
TRBV21-1	TRBJ1-6	CASSKPVLTPLYNSPLHF
TRBV7-9	TRBJ2-3	CASSRGIGQKYTDTQYF
TRBV20-1	TRBJ2-3	CSASSRRDTQYF
TRBV6-6	TRBJ2-5	CASSTGTGGGETQYF
TRBV18	TRBJ1-2	CASSPRQGSDGYTF
TRBV5-1	TRBJ2-1	CASSERDRGRDEQFF
TRBV9	TRBJ2-1	CASSVDRGSYNEQFF
TRBV7-9	TRBJ2-3	CASSLSQTGGATDTQYF
TRBV5-5	TRBJ2-7	CASSILTGGEYEQYF
TRBV29-1	TRBJ2-3	CSAEGAGGLADTQYF
TRBV21-1	TRBJ2-7	CASPGLAGFPYEQYF
TRBV30	TRBJ1-2	CAWSWLAAQGGYTF
TRBV10-3	TRBJ2-7	CAISDGTGGRNEQYF
TRBV19	TRBJ2-7	CASSIEARSLAQYF
TRBV7-2	TRBJ2-5	CASSLAETQYF
TRBV11-2	TRBJ2-7	CASSRTGGAGDEQYF
TRBV4-1	TRBJ2-7	CASSPWGGQAYEQYF
TRBV29-1	TRBJ2-5	CSVERQGHETQYF
TRBV5-6	TRBJ2-4	CASSFSGQGGNIQYF
TRBV5-1	TRBJ2-7	CASSPRPPWDYEQYF
TRBV6-6	TRBJ2-7	CASEAGGPNEQYF
TRBV27	TRBJ2-2	CASSLAGYTGELFF
TRBV30	TRBJ2-7	CAWGTDGYEQYF
TRBV24-1	TRBJ2-1	CAIQGAYNEQFF